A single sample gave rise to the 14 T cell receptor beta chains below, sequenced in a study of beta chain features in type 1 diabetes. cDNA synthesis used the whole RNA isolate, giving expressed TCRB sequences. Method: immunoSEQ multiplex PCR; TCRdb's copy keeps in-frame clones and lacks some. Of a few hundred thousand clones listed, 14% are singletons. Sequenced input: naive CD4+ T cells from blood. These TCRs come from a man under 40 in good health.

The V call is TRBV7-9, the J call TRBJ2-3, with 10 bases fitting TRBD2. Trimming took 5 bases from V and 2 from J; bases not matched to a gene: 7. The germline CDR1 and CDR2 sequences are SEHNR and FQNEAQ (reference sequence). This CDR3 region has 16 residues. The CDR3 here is CASSGASGGNTDTQYF. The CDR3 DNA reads TGTGCCAGCAGCGGGGCTAGCGGGGGTAACACAGATACGCAGTATTTT.

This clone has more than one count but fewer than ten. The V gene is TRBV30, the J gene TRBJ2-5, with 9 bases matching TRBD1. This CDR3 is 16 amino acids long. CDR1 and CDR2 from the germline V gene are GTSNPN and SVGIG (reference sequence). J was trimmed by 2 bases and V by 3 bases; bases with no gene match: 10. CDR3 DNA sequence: TGTGCCTGGAGCCAGGGGACAGGGTTTAGGCAAGAGACCCAGTACTTC. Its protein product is CAWSQGTGFRQETQYF.

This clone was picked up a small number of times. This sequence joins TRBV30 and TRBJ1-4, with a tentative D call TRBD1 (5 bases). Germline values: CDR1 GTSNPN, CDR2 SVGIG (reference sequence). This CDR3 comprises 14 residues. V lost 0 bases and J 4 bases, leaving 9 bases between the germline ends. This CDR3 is CAWSVKGVNEKLFF. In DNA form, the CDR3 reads TGTGCCTGGAGTGTAAAAGGGGTTAATGAAAAACTGTTTTTT.

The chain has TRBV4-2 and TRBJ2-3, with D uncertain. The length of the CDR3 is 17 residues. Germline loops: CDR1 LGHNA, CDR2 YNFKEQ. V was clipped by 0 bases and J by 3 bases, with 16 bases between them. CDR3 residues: CASSQERTRRPTDTQYF. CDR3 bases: TGTGCCAGCAGCCAAGAACGTACTCGCCGACCGACAGATACGCAGTATTTT.

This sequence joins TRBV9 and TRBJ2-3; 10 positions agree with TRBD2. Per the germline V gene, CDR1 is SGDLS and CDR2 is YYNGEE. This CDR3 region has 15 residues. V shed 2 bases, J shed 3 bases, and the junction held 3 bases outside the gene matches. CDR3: CASSVPSGGTDTQYF. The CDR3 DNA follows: TGTGCCAGCAGCGTCCCTAGCGGGGGAACAGATACGCAGTATTTT.

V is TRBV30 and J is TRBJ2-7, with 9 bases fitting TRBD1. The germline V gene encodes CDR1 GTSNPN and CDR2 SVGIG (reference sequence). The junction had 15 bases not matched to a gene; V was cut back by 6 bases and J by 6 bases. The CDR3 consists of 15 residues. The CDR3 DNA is TGTGCCTGTCTCATTCGGGACAGGGAAGTAGGCGAGCAGTACGTC. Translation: CACLIRDREVGEQYV.

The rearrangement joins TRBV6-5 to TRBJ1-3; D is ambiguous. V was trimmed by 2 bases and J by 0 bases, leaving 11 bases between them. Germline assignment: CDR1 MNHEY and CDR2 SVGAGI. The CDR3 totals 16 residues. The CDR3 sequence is CASSYKGPRSGNTIYF. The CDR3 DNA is TGTGCCAGCAGTTACAAGGGCCCGCGCTCTGGAAACACCATATATTTT.

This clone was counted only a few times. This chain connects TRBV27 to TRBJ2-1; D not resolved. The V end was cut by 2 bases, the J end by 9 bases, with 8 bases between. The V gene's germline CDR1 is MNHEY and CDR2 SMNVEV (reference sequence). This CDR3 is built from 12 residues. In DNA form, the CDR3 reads TGTGCCAGCAGTTTAAAAGGCGGTGAGCAGTTCTTC. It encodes CASSLKGGEQFF.

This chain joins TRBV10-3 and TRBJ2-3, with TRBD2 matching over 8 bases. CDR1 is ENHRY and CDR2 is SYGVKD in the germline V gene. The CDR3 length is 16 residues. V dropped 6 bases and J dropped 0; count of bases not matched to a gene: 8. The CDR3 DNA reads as TGTGCCATCAGGAAAACTAGCGGCGCTAGCACAGATACGCAGTATTTT. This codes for CAIRKTSGASTDTQYF.

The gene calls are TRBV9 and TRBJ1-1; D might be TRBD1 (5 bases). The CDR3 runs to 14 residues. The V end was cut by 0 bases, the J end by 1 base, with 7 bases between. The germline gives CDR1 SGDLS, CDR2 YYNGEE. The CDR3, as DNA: TGTGCCAGCAGCGTAGTGACAGCGAACACTGAAGCTTTCTTT. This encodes CASSVVTANTEAFF. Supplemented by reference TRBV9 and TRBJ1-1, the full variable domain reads DSGVTQTPKHLITATGQRVTLRCSPRSGDLSVYWYQQSLDQGLQFLIQYYNGEERAKGNILERFSAQQFPDLHSELNLSSLELGDSALYFCASSVVTANTEAFFGQGTRLTVV.

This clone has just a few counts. The CDR3 DNA reads as TGTGCCATCAGTGAGTCAGGAAGCAATCAGCCCCAGCATTTT. It is translated as CAISESGSNQPQHF. The chain recombines TRBV10-3 with TRBJ1-5, with D uncertain. Trimming removed 0 bases from V and 1 base from J, with 4 bases in between. Looked up from germline, CDR1 is ENHRY and CDR2 is SYGVKD. The CDR3 consists of 14 residues.

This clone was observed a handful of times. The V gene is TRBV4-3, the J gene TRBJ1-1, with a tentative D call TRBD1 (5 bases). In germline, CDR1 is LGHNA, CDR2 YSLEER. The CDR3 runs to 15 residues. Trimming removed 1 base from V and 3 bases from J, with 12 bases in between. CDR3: CASSQGTWGDTEAFF. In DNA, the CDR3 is TGCGCCAGCAGCCAAGGGACCTGGGGGGACACTGAAGCTTTCTTT.

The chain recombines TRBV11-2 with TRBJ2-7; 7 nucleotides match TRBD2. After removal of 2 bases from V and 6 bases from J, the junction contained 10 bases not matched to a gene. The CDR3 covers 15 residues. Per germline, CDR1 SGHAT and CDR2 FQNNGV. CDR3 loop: CASSLIREGVSEQYF. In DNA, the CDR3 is TGTGCCAGCAGCTTAATCAGGGAGGGAGTGAGCGAGCAGTACTTC.

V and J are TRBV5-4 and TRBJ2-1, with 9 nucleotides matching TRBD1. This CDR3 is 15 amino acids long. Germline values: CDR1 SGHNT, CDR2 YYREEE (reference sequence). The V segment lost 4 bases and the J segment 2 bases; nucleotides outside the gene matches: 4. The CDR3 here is CASSNRDRAYNEQFF. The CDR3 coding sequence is TGTGCCAGCAGCAACCGGGACAGGGCCTACAATGAGCAGTTCTTC.